This T cell receptor beta chain was profiled in a study of spatial heterogeneity in lung cancer. The time point here: sample taken at primary tumor resection. TCRdb redid the calling of the 5' RACE reads with MiXCR, one entry per CDR3 protein. The repertoire includes about 38,000 distinct CDR3 sequences, around 5% of them detected once, and more than 20% sits in the top ten. Germline trimming cut 3 bases from V and 2 bases from J; bases unmatched to any gene: 9. Germline V CDR1 and CDR2: MDHEN, SYDVKM. This CDR3 region has 16 residues. Ten or more counts support this clonotype. The V and J genes are TRBV28 and TRBJ2-7; TRBD2 matches at 8 bases. The TCR originated in a female donor with early-stage non-small cell lung cancer. Sequenced here: PBMCs, sampled at surgery. The CDR3 DNA follows: TGTGCCAGCAGTTTCCACGGAGCGGGGGCTGCCTACGAGCAGTACTTC. Translation gives CASSFHGAGAAYEQYF.